This is a list of T cell receptor beta chains from one sample in a study of radiotherapy plus CTLA-4 blockade in lung cancer. Clones were sequenced by immunoSEQ multiplex PCR, and TCRdb holds only the in-frame ones, with some missing. The table shows about 60,000 clones, with 70% to 80% occurring only once. Sequenced here: peripheral blood, sampled from a patient treated with radiotherapy plus ipilimumab. Receptors originate from a human donor with non-small cell lung cancer who had a partial response to radiotherapy plus ipilimumab. Each CDR3 is given with its conserved first and last residue. A D gene is named only where the DNA matches it firmly. Clone sizes are given selectively: once, few, many, or a class where the clone is expanded.

>TRBV7-6|-|-|TRBJ1-5
TGTGCCACTCGGTCGAGAAAGGGGTCCAATCAGCCCCAGCATTTT
CATRSRKGSNQPQHF
>TRBV30|-|TRBD1|TRBJ1-2
TGTGCCTGGACCAAGGGACAGACTAACTATGGCTACACCTTC
CAWTKGQTNYGYTF
>TRBV2|-|-|TRBJ2-5
TGTGCCAGCAACCCGGGGTTGTCAGAGACCCAGTACTTC
CASNPGLSETQYF
>TRBV5-1|-|-|TRBJ2-2
TGCGCCAGCAGCTTGGTGGGGGGGCTGGACACCGGGGAGCTGTTTTTT
CASSLVGGLDTGELFF
>TRBV6-6|-|-|TRBJ1-1
TGTGCCAGCAACCACGGGGGGGTAGCTTTCTTT
CASNHGGVAFF
>TRBV5-1|-|-|TRBJ2-2
TGCGCCGGCACCGCGTATGCGAACACCGGGGAGCTGTTTTTT
CAGTAYANTGELFF
>TRBV7-8|-|-|TRBJ2-2
TGTGCCAGCAGCTTAACTCAGGGGTGGGCCGGGGAGCTGTTTTTT
CASSLTQGWAGELFF
>TRBV9|-|TRBD2|TRBJ2-5
TGTGCCAGCAGCGGGGAAGCGGGGTGGACCCAGTACTTC
CASSGEAGWTQYF
>TRBV19|-|TRBD1|TRBJ1-2
TGTGCCAGTAGCCCCGGACAGGTCGGGGGCTACACCTTC
CASSPGQVGGYTF
>TRBV7-9|once|-|TRBJ1-2
TGTGCCAGCAGCTACCCGGGAGGGGCCTATGGCTACACCTTC
CASSYPGGAYGYTF
>TRBV6-1|few|-|TRBJ1-5
TGTGCCAGCAGTGAAGCGGGGGGGAGTCAGCCCCAGCATTTT
CASSEAGGSQPQHF
>TRBV5-4|few|TRBD2|TRBJ2-3
TGTGCCAGCAGCGAAACTAGCGTAGCAGATACGCAGTATTTT
CASSETSVADTQYF
>TRBV5-1|-|-|TRBJ2-5
TGCGCCAGCAGCCCGAGCAGGGGCCAAGAGACCCAGTACTTC
CASSPSRGQETQYF
>TRBV6-6|-|-|TRBJ2-4
TGTGCCAGCAGTTACGGCGGGCCCAAAAACATTCAGTACTTC
CASSYGGPKNIQYF
>TRBV28|-|TRBD1|TRBJ1-4
TGTGCCAGCAGTTCCACAGGACAGGCCTTAGAAAAACTGTTTTTT
CASSSTGQALEKLFF
>TRBV4-3|-|-|TRBJ2-3
TGCGCCAGCAGCCCCGGGGTCAGCACAGATACGCAGTATTTT
CASSPGVSTDTQYF
>TRBV25-1|-|TRBD1|TRBJ1-4
TGTGCCAGCCGGACAGGGGGCCGGGAAAAACTGTTTTTT
CASRTGGREKLFF
>TRBV7-3|few|-|TRBJ2-2
TGTGCCAGCAGCTCACCCGACTCTTACACCGGGGAGCTGTTTTTT
CASSSPDSYTGELFF
>TRBV10-3|few|-|TRBJ2-7
TGTGCCATCAGACAGCCGAGCTCCTACGAGCAGTACTTC
CAIRQPSSYEQYF
>TRBV4-2|-|-|TRBJ1-6
TGTGCCAGCAGCCAAGATTTGGGGGGTAGGGCACCCCTCCACTTT
CASSQDLGGRAPLHF
>TRBV27|-|-|TRBJ1-1
TGTGCCAGCAGTGCGGGGGATGAAGCTTTCTTT
CASSAGDEAFF
>TRBV6-5|-|-|TRBJ1-6
TGTGCCAGCAGGCCACAGGGTGGGGATTCACCCCTCCACTTT
CASRPQGGDSPLHF
>TRBV7-6|-|-|TRBJ2-1
TGTGCCAGCAGCTTAGAACTCTACAATGAGCAGTTCTTC
CASSLELYNEQFF
>TRBV7-2|-|-|TRBJ2-5
TGTGCCAGCAGCGGGAGTAAGAAGACCCAGTACTTC
CASSGSKKTQYF
>TRBV6-5|once|-|TRBJ1-3
TGTGCAAATGAAACATCCTCTGGAAACACCATATATTTT
CANETSSGNTIYF
>TRBV7-9|-|TRBD1|TRBJ1-1
TGTGCCAGCAGCTTATCGGACAGGGGAGACACTGAAGCTTTCTTT
CASSLSDRGDTEAFF
>TRBV2|-|TRBD1|TRBJ1-4
TGTGCCAGCTTGTGGACAGGAGACAATGAAAAACTGTTTTTT
CASLWTGDNEKLFF
>TRBV27|-|-|TRBJ1-5
TGTGCCAGCACCCCGCGCGGGGCAGGGCGGAGGACGAGCAATCAGCCCCAGCATTTT
CASTPRGAGRRTSNQPQHF
>TRBV5-1|-|-|TRBJ1-1
TGCGCCAGCAGCCATCCCGACAGGCTGGGCACTGAAGCTTTCTTT
CASSHPDRLGTEAFF
>TRBV5-1|-|-|TRBJ1-4
TGCGCCAGCAGCTTGGTCAGGGCCCATAATGAAAAACTGTTTTTT
CASSLVRAHNEKLFF
>TRBV19|-|-|TRBJ2-7
TGTGCCAGTAGTATGACAGGAAAGGGCTCCTACGAGCAGTACTTC
CASSMTGKGSYEQYF
>TRBV6-5|-|-|TRBJ2-5
TGTGCCAGCAGTCCCCTAGGGGGGGGAGAGACCCAGTACTTC
CASSPLGGGETQYF
>TRBV4-1|-|-|TRBJ1-5
TGCGCCAGCAGCCAAGGGGCGCTCGGGGTTGTGAGGAGCAATCAGCCCCAGCATTTT
CASSQGALGVVRSNQPQHF
>TRBV2|-|-|TRBJ2-3
TGTGCCAGCAGTGCAACTGGTGGAGATACGCAGTATTTT
CASSATGGDTQYF
>TRBV6-5|-|-|TRBJ2-7
TGTGCCAGCAGTTACCGTTCAGGGAACGAGCAGTACTTC
CASSYRSGNEQYF
>TRBV18|-|-|TRBJ1-1
TGTGCCAGCTCACCCCCGGGGGTCACTGAAGCTTTCTTT
CASSPPGVTEAFF
>TRBV7-9|-|TRBD1|TRBJ2-5
TGTGCCAGCAGCTTAAGGGGACAGGGGCAAGAGACCCAGTACTTC
CASSLRGQGQETQYF
>TRBV18|-|TRBD2|TRBJ2-5
TGTGCCAGCTCACTGACTAGCGGGGTTCAAGAGACCCAGTACTTC
CASSLTSGVQETQYF
>TRBV30|-|-|TRBJ1-1
TGTGCCTGGAGTGTGAGGCGCCCTGAAGCTTTCTTT
CAWSVRRPEAFF
>TRBV10-3|-|-|TRBJ2-7
TGTGCCATCAGTGAGTCGAGAATCTACCCCTACGAGCAGTACTTC
CAISESRIYPYEQYF
>TRBV6-1|-|-|TRBJ1-6
TGTGCCAGCAGGAGCTCCTATAATTCACCCCTCCACTTT
CASRSSYNSPLHF
>TRBV7-9|-|-|TRBJ1-1
TGTGCCAGCAGTCTTTCCGGGGGAAGGGGAAACACTGAAGCTTTCTTT
CASSLSGGRGNTEAFF